This section outlines one TCR beta chain sequence together with its context. Its target is unknown. The CDR3 runs 12 residues. Germline V CDR1 and CDR2: MNHEY, SMNVEV (reference sequence). Trimming removed 2 bases at V and 6 bases at J, with 8 bases between. These data originate in a study of beta chain features in type 1 diabetes. The overall study: Over all samples combined, over 85,000,000 sorted cells were examined. Study observations and caveats: For patients, the naive, central memory and Treg TCRB repertoires appeared more alike than for healthy donors. Insertions were fewer and deletions more numerous at VDJ junctions in type 1 diabetes patients. PCR might pick shorter templates more often, in the same way for patients and controls.

Expressed TCRB transcripts got sequenced, as all isolated RNA was reverse transcribed. Using immunoSEQ multiplex PCR, the repertoire was profiled, and TCRdb retains in-frame clones only, with some absent. The data hold about 220,000 clones, with 11% observed a single time. The sequencing input was central memory CD4+ T cells from blood. The receptor was derived from a man younger than 30 in good health. This chain links TRBV27 with TRBJ2-7; weak D call: TRBD2 (5 bases). The CDR3 here is CASSLSAGEQYF. CDR3 sequence (DNA): TGTGCCAGCAGTTTAAGTGCGGGCGAGCAGTACTTC.